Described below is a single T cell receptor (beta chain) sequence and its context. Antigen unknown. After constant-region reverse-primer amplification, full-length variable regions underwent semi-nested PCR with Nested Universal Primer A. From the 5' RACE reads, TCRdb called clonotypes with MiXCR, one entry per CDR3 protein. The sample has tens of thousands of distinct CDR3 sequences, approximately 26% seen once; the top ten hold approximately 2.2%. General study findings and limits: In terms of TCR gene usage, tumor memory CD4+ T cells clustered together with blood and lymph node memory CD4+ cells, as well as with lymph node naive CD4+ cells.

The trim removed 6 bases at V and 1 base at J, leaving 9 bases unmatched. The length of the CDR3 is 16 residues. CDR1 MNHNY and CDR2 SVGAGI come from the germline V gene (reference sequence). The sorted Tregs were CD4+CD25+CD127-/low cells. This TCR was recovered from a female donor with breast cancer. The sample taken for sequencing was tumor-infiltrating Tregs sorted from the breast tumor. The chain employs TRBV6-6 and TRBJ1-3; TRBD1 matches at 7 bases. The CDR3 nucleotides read TGTGCCAGCAGGGGCCGACAGGGCAGGTCTGGAAACACCATATATTTT. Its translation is CASRGRQGRSGNTIYF.